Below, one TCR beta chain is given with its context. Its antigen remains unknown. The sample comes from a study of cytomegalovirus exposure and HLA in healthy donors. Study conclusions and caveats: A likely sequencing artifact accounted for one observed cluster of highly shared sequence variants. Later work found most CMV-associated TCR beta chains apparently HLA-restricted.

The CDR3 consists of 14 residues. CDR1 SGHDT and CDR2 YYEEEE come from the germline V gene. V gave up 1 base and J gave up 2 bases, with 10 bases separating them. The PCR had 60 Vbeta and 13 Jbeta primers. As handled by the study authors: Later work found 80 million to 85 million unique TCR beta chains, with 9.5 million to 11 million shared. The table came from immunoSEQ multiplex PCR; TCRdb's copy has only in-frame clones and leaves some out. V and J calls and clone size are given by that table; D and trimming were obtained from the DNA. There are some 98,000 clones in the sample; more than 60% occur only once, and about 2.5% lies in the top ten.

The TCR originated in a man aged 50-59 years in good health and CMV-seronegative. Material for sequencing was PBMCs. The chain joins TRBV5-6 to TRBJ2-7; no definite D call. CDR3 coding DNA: TGTGCCAGCAGCTTGACAGAGACGGCCTACGAGCAGTACTTC. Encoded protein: CASSLTETAYEQYF.